This paragraph covers one TCR beta chain sequence. This clone's antigen is unknown. No base quality values were provided; no much bigger clone lies one nucleotide off. The data were obtained in a study of human T cells and chemical hapten exposure (dated by TCRdb to 2020 to 2023). Concerning the study at large: For sensitization, 2% DPC in acetone was applied to a roughly 2 cm by roughly 2 cm area of upper inner arm skin. Weekly therapeutic DPC doses were additionally applied to the scalp of patients throughout the roughly 22-week study period. Patch testing on the upper back used Finn chambers containing 0.01% DPC, with scoring done after 6 days according to International Contact Dermatitis Research Group standards. The mostly female patient cohort included alopecia areata with under or over 50% scalp involvement, alopecia totalis and alopecia universalis. The libraries were sequenced as a pool, and the TCR yield per sample differed mostly because of small variations in library volumes within the pool. The study tracked peripheral blood TCR repertoire changes in vivo during primary and secondary sensitization to the hapten diphenylcyclopropenone (DPC) in alopecia patients. Patient blood was sampled pre-sensitization (week 0) and at 2, 6 and about 24 weeks after DPC sensitization. Nearly 30 alopecia patients gave blood for TCR sequencing at one to four time points (pre-sensitization, 2, 6 and 24 weeks). General findings and caveats noted by the study authors: Expanded TCRs formed significantly more large CDR3 similarity clusters than pre-sensitization or healthy control sets, consistent with antigen-driven responses. The number of PT1 expanded TCRs positively correlated with patch test score, significant at thresholds 8, 16 and 32 but not 4. Because all patients had alopecia, a presumed autoimmune disease, the immune response of the patients might differ from that of healthy individuals. DPC sensitization did not change how many TCRs were above 1 in 1000 frequency, and no evidence was found of alterations in global repertoire structure. Repeated subsampling changed both the strength of the expansion versus patch-test correlation and the threshold at which that correlation became significant.

The time point tag for this specimen amounts to: patch test 3, about 24 weeks after DPC sensitization. Per the publication, the treatment or condition label means: therapeutic diphenylcyclopropenone sensitization with weekly scalp DPC. Blood at each patch-test visit was drawn before the patch test was applied. Eligible patients were aged 18 to 70, diagnosed with alopecia, deemed suitable for DPC therapy, and excluded if pregnant. Total RNA was isolated from unfractionated whole blood collected in Tempus Blood RNA tubes. V gives up 3 bases and J gives up 0 bases, and the segment between their germline ends measures 19 bases. Spanning cysteine to phenylalanine, the CDR3 consists of 17 amino acids. Only the CDR3 region is kept as DNA, spanning 51 bases read in frame from base 1. From a lookup of the germline V gene, CDR1 and CDR2 are SGHRS and YFSETQ. The library was prepared using RACE. The run used a NextSeq 500. Library preparation attached unique molecular identifiers to individual cDNA molecules for quantitative, reproducible TCR counting. Each blood RNA sample was used to sequence both TCR alpha and TCR beta chains. In the paper's pipeline: The median number of TCRs per sample was roughly 100,000, ranging from roughly 23,224 to 690,600. The Decombinator software suite was used to annotate the V, J and CDR3 of the TCR reads. For PS versus PT1 abundance plots, all samples were subsampled to the same number of TCRs (28,000). Expanded TCRs were defined as absent before sensitization and observed at least eight times at the 2-week time point. The raw public reads went through TCRdb reprocessing: fastp at Q25, MiXCR clone calling, in-frame beta chains kept. Each entry merges the rows of one CDR3 protein and shows their most common DNA and genes. The V and J calls shown here were made by TCRdb, not taken from the authors' results. This sample is represented by some 180,000 distinct CDR3 sequences; approximately 26% of them were singletons. The ten largest clones represent around 2.5% of the sample.

The clonotype originates from a woman aged 40 to 50 with alopecia areata. Some clones in this sample may be carry-over from other donors' samples. The sequences come from whole blood, collected in connection with sensitization to the hapten diphenylcyclopropenone (DPC). The sequence is built from TRBV5-1 and TRBJ2-7; the best D guess is TRBD1, with 6 bases matching. The CDR3 in this case is CASSSRDISLTSYEQYF. The nucleotide sequence reads TGCGCCAGCAGCTCCCGGGACATATCACTCACCTCCTACGAGCAGTACTTC. With the portions outside the CDR3 filled from the reference TRBV5-1 and TRBJ2-7 genes, the complete variable region becomes KAGVTQTPRYLIKTRGQQVTLSCSPISGHRSVSWYQQTPGQGLQFLFEYFSETQRNKGNFPGRFSGRQFSNSRSEMNVSTLELGDSALYLCASSSRDISLTSYEQYFGPGTRLTVT.